A selection of T cell receptor beta chains follows, all from one sample in a study of T cell repertoires in cytomegalovirus infection. TCRdb reprocessed the reads via MiXCR and lists one record per CDR3 protein. This table has roughly 150,000 distinct CDR3 sequences, 25% to 35% appearing once. These receptors lack a known antigen. Sequencing was performed on CD8+ T cells from cultured PBMCs, taken from culture after CMV antigen stimulation. The source of these receptors is a human donor in good health (CMV status not recorded). Some clones in this sample may be carry-over from other donors' samples. CDR3s include the opening cysteine and the closing phenylalanine or tryptophan. A D gene is named only where the DNA matches it firmly. Clone size is not always given. Where it is, it says once, few, many or a class for expanded clones.

CDR3aa | CDR3nt | j_gene | v_gene | d_gene | len | abundance
CASSFEGGSYEQYF | TGTGCCAGCAGTTTTGAGGGTGGGTCTTACGAGCAGTACTTC | TRBJ2-7 | TRBV27 | - | 14 | -
CASSPPNGGFHEQYF | TGTGCCAGCAGCCCCCCGAATGGGGGTTTCCACGAGCAGTACTTC | TRBJ2-7 | TRBV12-3/TRBV12-4 | - | 15 | few
CASSPLFSGGDSPLHF | TGCGCCAGCAGCCCACTCTTTTCCGGCGGGGATTCACCCCTCCACTTT | TRBJ1-6 | TRBV4-1 | - | 16 | many
CASSQVTLAGGAGLNGDEQFF | TGCGCCAGCAGCCAAGTAACACTAGCTGGGGGGGCCGGATTGAATGGGGATGAGCAGTTCTTC | TRBJ2-1 | TRBV4-3 | - | 21 | -
CASSEDHRGLSGYTF | TGTGCCAGCAGTGAAGATCACAGGGGATTGAGTGGCTACACCTTC | TRBJ1-2 | TRBV6-1 | TRBD1 | 15 | few
CASSTVSYNERFF | TGTGCCAGTAGTACGGTCTCCTACAATGAGCGGTTCTTC | TRBJ2-1 | TRBV19 | - | 13 | -
CASSIDPPGNAGNTIYF | TGTGCCAGTAGTATAGATCCGCCAGGGAACGCTGGAAACACCATATATTTT | TRBJ1-3 | TRBV19 | - | 17 | -
CASSLAALAGNNEQFF | TGTGCCAGCAGCTTAGCTGCGTTAGCGGGGAACAATGAGCAGTTCTTC | TRBJ2-1 | TRBV7-2 | TRBD2 | 16 | many
CASSPDPTVPYGYTF | TGTGCCAGCAGTCCGGACCCAACAGTCCCCTATGGCTACACCTTC | TRBJ1-2 | TRBV2 | - | 15 | -
CASSSPGLQNTGELFF | TGTGCCAGCAGTTCTCCGGGACTCCAGAACACCGGGGAGCTGTTTTTT | TRBJ2-2 | TRBV6-6 | - | 16 | few
CASGLVTRGGIYSNQPQHF | TGTGCTAGTGGTTTGGTAACTAGGGGTGGCATATATAGCAATCAGCCCCAGCATTTT | TRBJ1-5 | TRBV12-5 | - | 19 | few
CAIGKNTEAFF | TGTGCCATAGGGAAGAACACTGAAGCTTTCTTT | TRBJ1-1 | TRBV7-6 | - | 11 | few
CARRGVSVREQYF | TGTGCCCGCCGCGGGGTATCCGTAAGGGAGCAGTACTTC | TRBJ2-7 | TRBV27 | - | 13 | few
CASSYSGKLFF | TGTGCCAGCAGTTACTCAGGGAAACTGTTTTTT | TRBJ1-4 | TRBV6-5 | - | 11 | -
CASSELRVGNQPQHF | TGTGCCAGCAGTGAACTCAGGGTGGGCAATCAGCCCCAGCATTTT | TRBJ1-5 | TRBV6-1 | - | 15 | few
CASSLATGETQYF | TGTGCCAGCAGCTTGGCCACAGGGGAGACCCAGTACTTC | TRBJ2-5 | TRBV7-9 | - | 13 | few
CASRTAGGYGYTF | TGTGCCAGCAGAACGGCAGGGGGCTATGGCTACACCTTC | TRBJ1-2 | TRBV6-5 | TRBD1 | 13 | -
CASSPGTANYGYTF | TGTGCCAGCAGTCCAGGGACGGCTAACTATGGCTACACCTTC | TRBJ1-2 | TRBV12-3/TRBV12-4 | - | 14 | -
CASSTAFDRNTEAFF | TGTGCCAGTAGTACGGCTTTCGACAGGAACACTGAAGCTTTCTTT | TRBJ1-1 | TRBV19 | - | 15 | -
CASSYESLSGNTIYF | TGTGCCAGCAGCTACGAGAGCCTCTCTGGAAACACCATATATTTT | TRBJ1-3 | TRBV7-9 | - | 15 | -
CASSLAPKTPFDYEQYF | TGTGCCAGCAGCTTAGCCCCAAAGACTCCATTTGACTACGAGCAGTACTTC | TRBJ2-7 | TRBV7-9 | - | 17 | -
CASSRQGAPYNEQFF | TGTGCCAGTAGTCGACAGGGGGCCCCCTACAATGAGCAGTTCTTC | TRBJ2-1 | TRBV19 | TRBD1 | 15 | -
CASSIVTAGIHTEAFF | TGTGCCAGTAGTATAGTAACAGCCGGGATTCATACTGAAGCTTTCTTT | TRBJ1-1 | TRBV19 | - | 16 | -
CASSYHPGGSYNSPLHF | TGTGCCAGCAGTTACCACCCAGGAGGCTCCTATAATTCACCCCTCCACTTT | TRBJ1-6 | TRBV6-5 | - | 17 | -
CASSEGQGAYNEQFF | TGTGCCAGCAGTGAGGGACAGGGGGCCTACAATGAGCAGTTCTTC | TRBJ2-1 | TRBV12-3/TRBV12-4 | TRBD1 | 15 | -
CASSFGTGSGNTIYF | TGTGCCAGCAGCTTCGGGACAGGCTCTGGAAACACCATATATTTT | TRBJ1-3 | TRBV7-2 | TRBD1 | 15 | -
CASSNSGIHEQYF | TGTGCCAGTTCGAACTCCGGGATTCACGAGCAGTACTTC | TRBJ2-7 | TRBV19 | - | 13 | -
CASSLSNSYNEQFF | TGTGCCAGCAGTTTGAGCAACTCCTACAATGAGCAGTTCTTC | TRBJ2-1 | TRBV12-3/TRBV12-4 | - | 14 | few
CASSPIQGYNEQFF | TGTGCCAGCAGCCCGATACAGGGCTACAATGAGCAGTTCTTC | TRBJ2-1 | TRBV7-6 | - | 14 | -
CSARETISNQPQHF | TGCAGTGCTAGAGAGACTATTAGCAATCAGCCCCAGCATTTT | TRBJ1-5 | TRBV20-1 | - | 14 | -
CASSVARVYGYTF | TGCGCCAGCAGTGTGGCCCGGGTCTATGGCTACACCTTC | TRBJ1-2 | TRBV10-2 | - | 13 | few
CASGASSYNEQFF | TGTGCCAGCGGGGCGAGCTCCTACAATGAGCAGTTCTTC | TRBJ2-1 | TRBV27 | - | 13 | -
CASSFDLGEQFF | TGTGCCAGCAGCTTCGACCTCGGTGAGCAGTTCTTC | TRBJ2-1 | TRBV11-2 | - | 12 | many
CASSTGQNYGYTF | TGTGCCAGTAGTACAGGACAGAACTATGGCTACACCTTC | TRBJ1-2 | TRBV19 | - | 13 | -
CSVQTGGVTEAFF | TGCAGCGTCCAGACAGGGGGGGTCACTGAAGCTTTCTTT | TRBJ1-1 | TRBV29-1 | TRBD1 | 13 | -
CASSWTSGGNSYNEQFF | TGTGCCAGCAGTTGGACTAGCGGGGGTAACTCCTACAATGAGCAGTTCTTC | TRBJ2-1 | TRBV12-3/TRBV12-4 | TRBD2 | 17 | -
CATSSPSEVGNTIYF | TGTGCCACCAGCAGCCCCTCGGAGGTTGGAAACACCATATATTTT | TRBJ1-3 | TRBV15 | - | 15 | -
CASRRLVEGWSETQYF | TGTGCCAGCAGAAGGTTGGTAGAAGGTTGGTCAGAGACCCAGTACTTC | TRBJ2-5 | TRBV27 | - | 16 | few
CASSEAEVWDTDTQYF | TGTGCCAGCAGTGAAGCCGAAGTCTGGGACACAGATACGCAGTATTTT | TRBJ2-3 | TRBV2 | - | 16 | -
CASTKGLEQYF | TGTGCCAGCACAAAAGGGTTAGAGCAGTACTTC | TRBJ2-7 | TRBV6-6 | - | 11 | -